This T cell receptor (beta chain) was sequenced in a study of blood T cell repertoires in COVID-19. Germline CDR1 and CDR2: SGHNT and YYREEE (reference sequence). The germline V and J ends were trimmed by 3 bases and 7 bases, with 16 bases remaining between them. This CDR3 spans 14 amino acids. The assay was immunoSEQ multiplex PCR, and TCRdb's table has in-frame clones only and misses some. The table includes approximately 150,000 clones, around 83% detected once. The V and J genes are TRBV5-4 and TRBJ1-2, with a possible D match to TRBD1 (5 bases). The clonotype originates from a human donor with acute or convalescent COVID-19. The donor label of this sample is uncertain. Sequenced sample: peripheral blood. This chain's CDR3 is CASSSGVRSGGYTF. The DNA of the CDR3 is TGTGCCAGCAGCTCGGGGGTACGATCAGGTGGCTACACCTTC.